These T cell receptor beta chains were read from a single sample in a study of cytotoxic CD8 clonotypes in ibrutinib-treated CLL. The protocol was immunoSEQ multiplex PCR, while the TCRdb copy is restricted to in-frame clones and leaves out a portion. The table includes roughly 170,000 clones, 84% detected once. The input for sequencing was PBMCs, taken after 24 months of ibrutinib treatment. The receptors shown here come from a human donor with chronic lymphocytic leukemia. Each CDR3 is given with its conserved first and last residue. The order of the fields is D gene, clone size, J gene, V gene, CDR3 DNA, CDR3 protein. A D gene is named only where the DNA matches it firmly. Expanded clones are given a class, and other clones once, few, many or no size at all.

>.|.|TRBJ2-1|TRBV19
TGTGCCAGTAGTATAGAAAGAACGGCGGGCTACAATGAGCAGTTCTTC
CASSIERTAGYNEQFF
>TRBD1|.|TRBJ2-1|TRBV7-2
TGTGCCAGCAGCCCAGGACAGGGGTGGAATGAGCAGTTCTTC
CASSPGQGWNEQFF
>.|medium-sized|TRBJ2-7|TRBV27
TGTGCCAGCAGTTCCCCAGGCGGAAACGAGCAGTACTTC
CASSSPGGNEQYF
>.|.|TRBJ1-1|TRBV28
TGTGCCAGCAGTACGGGAGGGGTACAGAGGGACACTGAAGCTTTCTTT
CASSTGGVQRDTEAFF
>.|.|TRBJ2-4|TRBV30
TGTGCCTGGACTCCCACCGGGACCTCGGTGAGAAACATTCAGTACTTC
CAWTPTGTSVRNIQYF
>TRBD1|.|TRBJ1-1|TRBV7-2
TGTGCCAGCAGGCTCCAGGGGGCAGGGGGGACTGAAGCTTTCTTT
CASRLQGAGGTEAFF
>TRBD1|.|TRBJ1-2|TRBV6-6
TGTGCCAGCAGTTACCAGACAGGGAGCGAGGGCTACACCTTC
CASSYQTGSEGYTF
>TRBD2|once|TRBJ2-1|TRBV6-5
TGTGCCAGCAGCTCCCCCGGAATGGCGGGAGATGAGCAGTTCTTC
CASSSPGMAGDEQFF
>.|.|TRBJ1-2|TRBV5-1
TGCGCCAGCAAGACAATTGGGACTAGGGGCTATGGCTACACCTTC
CASKTIGTRGYGYTF
>.|.|TRBJ1-2|TRBV7-9
TGTGCCAGCAGCTTAGACGAACGCGGCGTACGGACCTTC
CASSLDERGVRTF
>TRBD1|.|TRBJ1-2|TRBV5-1
TGCGCCAGCAGCTTGGTTTCGACAGGGGGAGTTGGCTACACCTTC
CASSLVSTGGVGYTF
>TRBD2|.|TRBJ2-3|TRBV7-2
TGTGCCAGCAGCTTAGGATGGCGGGGGGGCGCAGATACGCAGTATTTT
CASSLGWRGGADTQYF
>TRBD1|once|TRBJ2-4|TRBV5-8
TGTGCCAGCAGCTTGGGGGCAGGGGGAATAGCCAAAAACATTCAGTACTTC
CASSLGAGGIAKNIQYF
>.|.|TRBJ2-2|TRBV6-1
TGTGCCAGCAGTTGGAACACCGGGGAGCTGTTTTTT
CASSWNTGELFF
>.|.|TRBJ2-7|TRBV6-5
TGTGCCAGCACCCCCCAGGGGCAGCCCTACGAGCAGTACTTC
CASTPQGQPYEQYF
>.|.|TRBJ1-2|TRBV11-2
TGTGCCAGCAGCTCGCAACAGGGATGGTATGGCTACACCTTC
CASSSQQGWYGYTF
>.|.|TRBJ1-4|TRBV28
TGTGCCAGCAGTTCCCGACGTGAAAAACTGTTTTTT
CASSSRREKLFF
>.|.|TRBJ2-1|TRBV27
TGTGCCAGCACCTCCTACGGAGCAGCTCGGGATGAGCAGTTCTTC
CASTSYGAARDEQFF
>.|.|TRBJ1-2|TRBV7-9
TGTGCCAGCAGCCCCCGGGCAGCAGCTAACTATGGCTACACCTTC
CASSPRAAANYGYTF
>.|.|TRBJ1-4|TRBV29-1
TGCAGCGTTGAGTATCCCAGGGGTACTCCTCATACTAATGAAAAACTGTTTTTT
CSVEYPRGTPHTNEKLFF
>.|few|TRBJ2-6|TRBV4-2
TGTGCCAGCAGCTTGGGACCGGCCTCTGGGGCCAACGTCCTGACTTTC
CASSLGPASGANVLTF
>.|.|TRBJ1-1|TRBV28
TGTGCCAGCAGTCCCCGGGGTAAGGGTAGGGCTGAAGCTTTCTTT
CASSPRGKGRAEAFF
>TRBD2|.|TRBJ2-7|TRBV27
TGTGCCAGCAGTTTATCGCTAGCGGGAGACGAGCAGTACTTC
CASSLSLAGDEQYF
>TRBD1|.|TRBJ1-4|TRBV5-1
TGCGCCAGCAGCCCACAGGGGAGGGGTGATGGGGAAAAACTGTTTTTT
CASSPQGRGDGEKLFF
>.|.|TRBJ1-5|TRBV6-5
TGTGCCAGCAGCTACTCAGGGGAACAGCCCCAGCATTTT
CASSYSGEQPQHF
>TRBD2|.|TRBJ2-5|TRBV2
TGTGCCAGCAGCCTGGCGGGGGGGCCGATTAAGTACTTC
CASSLAGGPIKYF
>TRBD1|.|TRBJ2-5|TRBV5-8
TGTGCCAGCAGTTCTGGACAGGGGGCTCTCCAAGAGACCCAGTACTTC
CASSSGQGALQETQYF
>TRBD1|once|TRBJ1-1|TRBV10-3
TGTGCCATCGGAAGGACAGGGGGATCCACTGAAGCTTTCTTT
CAIGRTGGSTEAFF
>TRBD2|.|TRBJ2-3|TRBV5-1
TGCGCCAGCAGCTTGGGCGGGAGCGGTGAAGATACGCAGTATTTT
CASSLGGSGEDTQYF
>.|.|TRBJ2-7|TRBV5-1
TGCGCCAGCAGCTTGCCGATCCGCGGAGGGGGAAACTACGAGCAGTACTTC
CASSLPIRGGGNYEQYF
>TRBD2|.|TRBJ2-1|TRBV28
TGTGCCAGCAGATACACTAGCGGAAACAATGAGCAGTTCTTC
CASRYTSGNNEQFF
>.|few|TRBJ2-7|TRBV5-1
TGCGCCAGCAGCTTGGCGTCCAGCGGAAAAACCTACGAGCAGTACTTC
CASSLASSGKTYEQYF
>TRBD1|.|TRBJ2-3|TRBV18
TGTGCCAGCTCACTCTGGACAGGGTGGGATACGCAGTATTTT
CASSLWTGWDTQYF